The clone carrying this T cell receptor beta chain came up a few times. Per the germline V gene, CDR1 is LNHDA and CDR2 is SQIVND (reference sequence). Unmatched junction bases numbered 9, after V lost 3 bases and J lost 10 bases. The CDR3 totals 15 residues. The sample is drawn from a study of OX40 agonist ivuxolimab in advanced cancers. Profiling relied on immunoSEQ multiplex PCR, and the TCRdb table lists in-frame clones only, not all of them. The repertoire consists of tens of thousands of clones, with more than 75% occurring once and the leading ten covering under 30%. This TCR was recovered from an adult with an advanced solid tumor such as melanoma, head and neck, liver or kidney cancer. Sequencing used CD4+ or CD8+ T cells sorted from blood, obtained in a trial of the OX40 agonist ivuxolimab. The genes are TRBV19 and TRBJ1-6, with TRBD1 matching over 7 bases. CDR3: CASSIGGRGRSPLHF. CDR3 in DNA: TGTGCCAGTAGTATTGGAGGCAGGGGGAGATCACCCCTCCACTTT.